This TCR beta chain was recorded in a study of cytomegalovirus exposure and HLA in healthy donors. Trimming pared 1 base from V and 3 bases from J, leaving 10 bases between. This CDR3 is built from 15 residues. Germline CDR1 SEHNR, CDR2 FQNEAQ (reference sequence). The PCR ran on 60 Vbeta and 13 Jbeta primers. Generated by immunoSEQ multiplex PCR, the TCRdb table keeps only in-frame clones and is missing some. The profile shows roughly 150,000 clones, more than 70% of them singletons. This chain uses TRBV7-9 with TRBJ1-5; D is undetermined. This sequence was found in a young man in good health and CMV-seronegative. The sample comprised PBMCs. The CDR3 region has the DNA TGTGCCAGCAGCTTAGGAGGCGTTTCCAATCAGCCCCAGCATTTT. Translating gives CASSLGGVSNQPQHF. Using reference TRBV7-9 and TRBJ1-5 for the parts outside the CDR3, the full variable domain is DTGVSQNPRHKITKRGQNVTFRCDPISEHNRLYWYRQTLGQGPEFLTYFQNEAQLEKSRLLSDRFSAERPKGSFSTLEIQRTEQGDSAMYLCASSLGGVSNQPQHFGDGTRLSIL.